This T cell receptor beta chain was observed in a study of control samples from healthy donors and cancer patients. Germline lookup yields CDR1 MRHNA and CDR2 SNTAGT. The V and J ends lost 2 bases and 0 bases respectively, with 14 bases between them. The CDR3 runs 17 residues. This table comes from immunoSEQ multiplex PCR, and its TCRdb copy is limited to in-frame clones, with some not included. The table has around 23,000 clones, 85% seen once; the top ten hold about 38%. The specimen was PBMCs. The receptor was derived from a man in his sixties with head and neck cancer. The chain is built from TRBV6-4 and TRBJ1-5; TRBD1 might be the D (6 bases). CDR3 nucleotide sequence: TGTGCCAGCAGTGACCCCCCCAGGGGTAATAGCAATCAGCCCCAGCATTTT. As protein: CASSDPPRGNSNQPQHF.